The 26 T cell receptor beta chains given below trace back to one sample, sequenced in a study of cytomegalovirus exposure and HLA in healthy donors. The study ran its PCR with 60 Vbeta and 13 Jbeta primers. The method was immunoSEQ multiplex PCR; TCRdb's version includes in-frame clones alone and lacks a portion of them. The sample carries 100,000 to 150,000 clones, 8.9% recorded once. Sample: PBMCs. These receptors were taken from a woman in her forties in good health and CMV-seropositive.

This clone was seen only a few times. V is TRBV6-6 and J is TRBJ1-5, with TRBD1 identical over 12 bases. Germline-derived CDR1 and CDR2 are MNHNY and SVGAGI (reference sequence). The V gene end was trimmed by 6 bases and the J gene end by 3 bases; junction bases not matched to a gene: 6. The CDR3 extends over 16 amino acids. The CDR3 protein is CASSPGTGGLNQPQHF. DNA of the CDR3: TGTGCCAGCAGCCCCGGGACAGGGGGCCTCAATCAGCCCCAGCATTTT.

The rearrangement links TRBV11-2 to TRBJ1-3; 7 nucleotides agree with TRBD1. The V segment lost 10 bases and the J segment 2 bases; nucleotides outside the gene matches: 8. This CDR3 comprises 14 residues. Germline CDR1 reads SGHAT; CDR2 reads FQNNGV. This chain's CDR3 is CATEQGTTGNTIYF. The CDR3 DNA follows: TGTGCCACCGAACAGGGGACGACTGGAAACACCATATATTTT.

This clone has only a few counts. CDR3 bases: TGCGCCAGCAGCCAAGATCGACTAGCGGCGATAGATACGCAGTATTTT. This sequence encodes CASSQDRLAAIDTQYF. The chain combines TRBV4-3 with TRBJ2-3, with TRBD2 identical over 9 bases. The CDR3 has 16 residues. Germline V lookup: CDR1 LGHNA, CDR2 YSLEER. V gave up 0 bases and J gave up 5 bases; unmatched junction bases: 6.

A few counts support this clone. The rearrangement links TRBV6-1 to TRBJ2-2; D ambiguous. Germline CDR1 is MNHNS and CDR2 is SASEGT. With 3 bases removed from V and 0 bases from J, the gap between germline ends came to 5 bases. The CDR3 has 14 amino acids. The CDR3 DNA reads TGTGCCAGCAGTGACAGAACGAACACCGGGGAGCTGTTTTTT. Amino acids: CASSDRTNTGELFF.

This chain uses TRBV4-3 with TRBJ2-1; 9 nucleotides align to TRBD1. CDR3 length: 18 residues. The germline V gene encodes CDR1 LGHNA and CDR2 YSLEER. The trim removed 0 bases at V and 4 bases at J, leaving 10 bases unmatched. CDR3 nucleotides: TGCGCCAGCAGCCAAGATCCCGCCAGACAGGGGGGTTACAATGAGCAGTTCTTC. Its protein product is CASSQDPARQGGYNEQFF.

In its sample, this clone was seen a few times. The chain uses TRBV4-1 and TRBJ1-1; the D gene is possibly TRBD1 (5 bases). Germline CDR1 MGHRA, CDR2 YSYEKL. Trimming shortened V by 0 bases and J by 7 bases, and 21 bases separated the two germline ends. The CDR3 extends over 17 amino acids. In DNA form, the CDR3 reads TGCGCCAGCAGCCAAGATAGAACAGGAAGAGGTGCCAGTGAAGCTTTCTTT. Its protein is CASSQDRTGRGASEAFF.

Comments on this clone: At one end, the junction sequence differs from germline, possibly due to a read error. This chain uses TRBV25-1 with TRBJ1-1; TRBD1 aligns across 7 bases. CDR1 and CDR2 (germline): MGHDK, SYGVNS. The CDR3 extends over 16 amino acids. CDR3 in amino acids: CDSSVFTGDLKTEAFF. The CDR3 DNA sequence: TGTGACAGCAGTGTTTTCACAGGGGATTTGAAAACTGAAGCTTTCTTC.

This clone was picked up a small number of times. The J gene is TRBJ1-4, the V gene TRBV7-9; 9 bases match TRBD1. The ends lost 1 base at V and 4 bases at J; junction bases unmatched: 1. The CDR3 is 15 amino acids. CDR1 and CDR2 (germline): SEHNR, FQNEAQ (reference sequence). The CDR3 DNA reads TGTGCCAGCAGCTTAGGGGACAGGGATAATGAAAAACTGTTTTTT. Its translation: CASSLGDRDNEKLFF.

The chain has TRBV7-9 and TRBJ2-2; D unresolved. This CDR3 comprises 14 residues. Germline CDR1 is SEHNR and CDR2 is FQNEAQ (reference sequence). V was trimmed by 3 bases and J by 2 bases, leaving 7 bases between them. In DNA, the CDR3 is TGTGCCAGCAGCTTGCGACTTAACACCGGGGAGCTGTTTTTT. This gives the protein CASSLRLNTGELFF. Full variable domain (missing parts from reference TRBV7-9 and TRBJ2-2): DTGVSQNPRHKITKRGQNVTFRCDPISEHNRLYWYRQTLGQGPEFLTYFQNEAQLEKSRLLSDRFSAERPKGSFSTLEIQRTEQGDSAMYLCASSLRLNTGELFFGEGSRLTVL.

There are a few counts of this clone. The V call is TRBV10-3, the J call TRBJ1-4, with 7 bases that match TRBD1. In germline, CDR1 is ENHRY, CDR2 SYGVKD. V lost 6 bases to trimming and J lost 6 bases; unmatched junction nucleotides: 1. This CDR3 has 12 amino acids. CDR3 coding DNA: TGTGCCATCAGCGGGACAGATGAAAAACTGTTTTTT. Translated, it gives CAISGTDEKLFF.

This clone was detected only a few times. The chain is built from TRBV4-2 and TRBJ2-1; the match to TRBD2 covers 9 bases. With 0 bases clipped from V and 5 bases from J, the junction kept 11 bases outside the gene matches. Looked up from germline, CDR1 is LGHNA and CDR2 is YNFKEQ. The CDR3 runs to 18 residues. The CDR3: CASSQDPLGAGGNNEQFF. CDR3 sequence (DNA): TGTGCCAGCAGCCAAGATCCCTTGGGGGCGGGGGGGAACAATGAGCAGTTCTTC.

The chain recombines TRBV5-1 with TRBJ2-7; 8 nucleotides align to TRBD1. J was trimmed by 3 bases and V by 0 bases; bases with no gene match: 5. Germline CDR1 SGHRS, CDR2 YFSETQ. This CDR3 contains 15 residues. CDR3 sequence reads: CASSLVPGQDYEQYF. The CDR3, as DNA: TGCGCCAGCAGCTTGGTCCCGGGACAGGACTACGAGCAGTACTTC. Filled out from reference TRBV5-1 and TRBJ2-7, the complete variable domain reads KAGVTQTPRYLIKTRGQQVTLSCSPISGHRSVSWYQQTPGQGLQFLFEYFSETQRNKGNFPGRFSGRQFSNSRSEMNVSTLELGDSALYLCASSLVPGQDYEQYFGPGTRLTVT.

This clone has only a few counts. This rearrangement joins TRBV7-2 to TRBJ1-2; 9 positions agree with TRBD1. Germline V gene sequence: CDR1 SGHTA, CDR2 FQGNSA. The CDR3 totals 17 residues. Trimming at V came to 6 bases and at J to 4 bases, leaving 15 bases not matched to a gene. This CDR3 is CASSQRGGQGYIYGYTF. The CDR3 DNA reads TGTGCCAGCAGTCAAAGAGGGGGACAGGGCTATATCTATGGCTACACCTTC. Based on the CDR3 plus reference TRBV7-2 and TRBJ1-2, the full variable domain is GAGVSQSPSNKVTEKGKDVELRCDPISGHTALYWYRQSLGQGLEFLIYFQGNSAPDKSGLPSDRFSAERTGGSVSTLTIQRTQQEDSAVYLCASSQRGGQGYIYGYTFGSGTRLTVV.

This chain connects TRBV5-1 to TRBJ2-7; D is unresolved. Trimming pared 1 base from V and 4 bases from J, leaving 9 bases between. Per germline, CDR1 SGHRS and CDR2 YFSETQ. This CDR3 region has 13 residues. CDR3 bases: TGCGCCAGCAGCTTGCGTACCGGTTACGAGCAGTACTTC. Translation gives CASSLRTGYEQYF.

This rearrangement joins TRBV19 to TRBJ2-5; 7 nucleotides line up with TRBD2. J lost 9 bases, V lost 0 bases, and 10 bases had no gene match. The CDR3 consists of 15 residues. CDR1 and CDR2 (germline): LNHDA, SQIVND (reference sequence). The CDR3: CASSIDRGDLRAQYF. Written as DNA, the CDR3 is TGTGCCAGTAGTATAGACCGGGGGGACCTCCGGGCCCAGTACTTC.

This clone was counted only a few times. V is TRBV2 and J is TRBJ1-1, with 7 bases identical to TRBD1. The germline gives CDR1 SNHLY, CDR2 FYNNEI. The CDR3 runs to 14 residues. V gave up 4 bases and J gave up 4 bases; unmatched junction bases: 6. This chain's CDR3 is CASSGQGVGTEAFF. The CDR3 DNA reads TGTGCCAGCAGTGGTCAGGGGGTAGGCACTGAAGCTTTCTTT.

In this sample, this clone turned up a few times. The chain links TRBV7-6 to TRBJ1-2; unclear D gene. This CDR3 region has 14 residues. Looked up from germline, CDR1 is SGHVS and CDR2 is FNYEAQ. V was pared by 2 bases and J by 3 bases, with 10 bases between. CDR3 DNA: TGTGCCAGCAGCTTAAGTGAGGGTGACTATGGCTACACCTTC. Translated, it gives CASSLSEGDYGYTF.

The chain recombines TRBV7-9 with TRBJ1-4, with 9 bases matching TRBD1. The CDR3 has 15 amino acids. The germline CDR1 and CDR2 sequences are SEHNR and FQNEAQ (reference sequence). With V trimmed by 2 bases and J by 6 bases, 4 bases remained unmatched. DNA for the CDR3: TGTGCCAGCAGCTTAACGGGGGACAGGGATGAAAAACTGTTTTTT. This translates into CASSLTGDRDEKLFF.

This clone has more than one count but fewer than ten. DNA for the CDR3: TGTGCCACCAGCAGTAGGACTCAGAACACTGAAGCTTTCTTT. Protein product: CATSSRTQNTEAFF. The chain has TRBV15 and TRBJ1-1; D unclear. The germline CDR1 and CDR2 sequences are LNHNV and YYDKDF (reference sequence). V dropped 3 bases and J dropped 1 base, with 9 bases sitting between them. There are 14 residues in the CDR3. Filled out from reference TRBV15 and TRBJ1-1, the complete variable domain reads DAMVIQNPRYQVTQFGKPVTLSCSQTLNHNVMYWYQQKSSQAPKLLFHYYDKDFNNEADTPDNFQSRRPNTSFCFLDIRSPGLGDTAMYLCATSSRTQNTEAFFGQGTRLTVV.

The rearrangement links TRBV5-1 to TRBJ2-7, with TRBD2 identical over 16 bases. The CDR3 consists of 18 residues. Germline V gives CDR1 SGHRS, CDR2 YFSETQ. The junction had 8 bases not matched to a gene; V was cut back by 4 bases and J by 1 base. In DNA, the CDR3 is TGCGCCAGCAGCACGGGACTAGCGGGGGGGCCGTTGTCCTACGAGCAGTACTTC. This gives the protein CASSTGLAGGPLSYEQYF.

This clone occurred a few times. J is TRBJ2-2 and V is TRBV7-9, with TRBD2 as a possible D gene (6 bases). Deletions cut 2 bases from V and 5 bases from J, with 15 bases between. From germline, CDR1 is SEHNR and CDR2 FQNEAQ (reference sequence). The CDR3 runs to 16 residues. For the CDR3, the DNA is TGTGCCAGCAGCTTAATCGGGGGAGCTACGACCGGGGAGCTGTTTTTT. Translated: CASSLIGGATTGELFF.

The genes are TRBV6-1 and TRBJ1-1; 7 positions agree with TRBD1. Trimming cost V 1 base and J 6 bases; bases outside gene matches: 8. From germline, CDR1 is MNHNS and CDR2 SASEGT. The CDR3 contains 15 residues. The DNA of the CDR3 is TGTGCCAGCAGTGAAGGTGACAGGGATTCAGCTGAAGCTTTCTTT. This codes for CASSEGDRDSAEAFF.

In its sample, this clone was seen a few times. The chain combines TRBV4-2 with TRBJ2-5; 8 bases fit TRBD2. The V and J ends lost 0 bases and 2 bases, in that order; junction bases with no gene match: 5. Germline V CDR1 and CDR2: LGHNA, YNFKEQ. This CDR3 is 16 amino acids long. The CDR3 reads CASSQEGAGGQETQYF. The CDR3 DNA is TGTGCCAGCAGCCAAGAAGGGGCGGGGGGACAAGAGACCCAGTACTTC.

This clone was counted a few times. V and J are TRBV5-1 and TRBJ2-3, with D uncertain. V shed 0 bases and J shed 3 bases, with 5 bases lying between them. The CDR3 loop spans 13 amino acids. Per the germline V gene, CDR1 is SGHRS and CDR2 is YFSETQ. The CDR3 DNA reads as TGCGCCAGCAGCTTGGGTATGACAGATACGCAGTATTTT. Translation: CASSLGMTDTQYF.

The chain's CDR3 is CASSEPGEQYF. The CDR3 nucleotides are TGTGCCAGCAGTGAGCCGGGAGAGCAGTACTTC. The chain employs TRBV2 and TRBJ2-7; the D gene is possibly TRBD2 (5 bases). Between the trimmed V and J ends, which lost 3 bases and 7 bases, there was a span of 7 bases. Germline CDR1 SNHLY, CDR2 FYNNEI. The CDR3 has 11 residues.

The CDR3 sequence: CASSRRTTSFTSTDTQYF. The CDR3 bases are TGTGCCAGCAGCCGACGGACTACCTCTTTCACTAGCACAGATACGCAGTATTTT. The genes are TRBV5-6 and TRBJ2-3, with a possible D match to TRBD2 (6 bases). V shed 4 bases and J shed 0 bases, with 21 bases lying between them. This CDR3 has 18 residues. Germline V gene lookup returns CDR1 SGHDT and CDR2 YYEEEE.